Sequencing of this TCR beta chain was carried out in a study of T cells in Graves' hyperthyroidism and ophthalmopathy (dated by TCRdb to the late 2010s). A note on the overall study: Peripheral blood was collected at initial diagnosis, before any treatment. The paper describes TCR Vbeta CDR3 sequencing of 135 peripheral blood samples, made up of about 40 ophthalmopathy patients, some 76 hyperthyroidism patients and 17 progressor patients. For training and testing, the 100 or so patients in the discovery cohort were randomly divided in a 7:3 ratio. In addition, the study compared T-cell repertoires in thyroid tissue and in blood from about 6 Graves' hyperthyroidism patients. After sampling, hyperthyroidism patients received methimazole starting at 30 mg daily, and ophthalmopathy patients received high-dose intravenous methylprednisolone. Prospective prediction of ophthalmopathy was tested in an independent validation cohort consisting of 18 to 20 hyperthyroidism patients and around 16 patients who later progressed to ophthalmopathy. To identify distinguishing TCR V-J signatures, a discovery cohort of around 100 patients was used, comprising some 45 with Graves' ophthalmopathy and 55 to 65 with stable Graves' hyperthyroidism. General findings and caveats noted by the study authors: A model built on a 13 V-J signature distinguished ophthalmopathy from stable hyperthyroidism, reaching 85% to 90% sensitivity and approximately 83% specificity in cross-validation and 80%/75% in testing. Most expanded thyroid clonotypes (frequency above 0.001) were also found in blood, which suggests that blood repertoires may mirror thyroid immune responses. In validation, the model predicted progression to ophthalmopathy a median of about 6.8 months before onset, with approximately 70% sensitivity and about 72% specificity. No statistical method was used to fix the sample size in advance, and group allocation was not hidden from the investigators.

Many counts were recorded for this clonotype. This clone's antigen is unknown. Base quality data are lacking; no much larger clone is found one base away. Amplification of TCR beta CDR3 regions was carried out from RNA transcripts. The first round of RT-PCR for the TCR CDR3 was performed with the HTBI primer set and the Qiagen OneStep RT-PCR kit. The libraries were constructed in a second round of multiplex PCR and then size-selected and purified. Paired-end sequencing of the libraries was performed with 100 bp reads on an Illumina HiSeq2000. On the study's bioinformatics: SOAPnuke was used to process the raw data, with reads discarded if the reads contained adapters or uncalled bases, had a mean Phred below 15, or lacked an exact constant-primer or identifier match. High-quality paired reads were merged with COPE v1.2.5, and unique nucleotide sequences were defined as clonotypes. Clonotypes were aligned to IMGT TRBV, TRBD and TRBJ reference segments using MiTCR v1.1. Only V-J combinations with frequency above 0.0001, covering about 99% of repertoires, were analysed. A TCS score was defined as the ratio between F50 (clonal expansion) and ExV (chaos), using BLOSUM62-based TCRdist between CDR3 peptides within each V-J. Welch's t-statistics and random forest reduced fewer than 600 V-J features to 13, which were used in a naive Bayes classifier (R e1071). The public reads were quality trimmed at Q25 with fastp and then assembled into clones with MiXCR by TCRdb, keeping productive beta chains. For every CDR3 protein sequence, its rows merge into one entry that carries the most common genes and DNA. The V and J calls here are based on TCRdb, not the publication. The sample profile shows hundreds of thousands of distinct CDR3 sequences; 20% to 25% of them were found once. The ten largest clones represent more than 60% of the sample.

Via the germline V gene, CDR1 is SGHAT and CDR2 FQNNGV. Germline trimming amounts to 1 base on V and 5 bases on J, with 5 as the count of junction bases outside the gene matches. From the cysteine up to the phenylalanine, the CDR3 has a length of 16 residues. Only the CDR3 region is kept as DNA, spanning 48 bases read in frame from base 1. A patient counted as having stable Graves' hyperthyroidism if no progression to ophthalmopathy occurred over 18 months of follow-up. Hyperthyroidism patients were newly diagnosed, had a disease duration of under 2 months, and were aged 18 to 65 years. Patients with uncontrolled infections, other autoimmune diseases, pregnancy or lactation were excluded. Diagnoses were established on the basis of clinical symptoms, serum thyroxine and TRAb, thyroid ultrasound, and orbital computed tomography. Ficoll-Paque density gradient centrifugation was used to isolate PBMCs from under 11 ml of fresh peripheral blood. Trizol reagent was used to extract total RNA, and RNA quality was then checked on an Agilent 2100 Bioanalyzer.

The receptor chain draws on TRBV11-2 and TRBJ2-1; 10 bases in the junction line up with TRBD2. The TCR originated in a man aged 50 or older with Graves' hyperthyroidism. Sequencing was done on a sample of blood. The DNA sequence is as follows: TGTGCCAGCAGCTTAGGCGGGACTAGCGTCAACAATGAGCAGTTCTTC. Protein translation: CASSLGGTSVNNEQFF.